What follows describes a single TCR beta chain. The germline CDR1 and CDR2 sequences are MNHNS and SASEGT. The V gene lost 1 base and the J gene lost 1 base, with 14 bases spanning the gap. The length of the CDR3 is 16 residues. This entry comes from a study of preoperative IRX-2 immunotherapy in early breast cancer. Specified treatment: preoperative locoregional IRX-2 cytokine immunotherapy. This phase Ib study tested locoregional IRX-2 cytokine immunotherapy given before surgery. The repertoire was sequenced with immunoSEQ multiplex PCR; TCRdb's copy has only in-frame clones and lacks some. The sample has about 38,000 clones, roughly 80% seen once; the top ten hold approximately 1.5%.

V is TRBV6-1 and J is TRBJ2-7, with D perhaps matching TRBD2 (5 bases). This specimen consisted of lymph node tissue, obtained after IRX-2 immunotherapy. This clonotype originated in a human donor with breast cancer. The CDR3 sequence is CASSEVGYGGSYEQYF. DNA of the CDR3: TGTGCCAGCAGTGAAGTCGGATATGGAGGTTCCTACGAGCAGTACTTC.